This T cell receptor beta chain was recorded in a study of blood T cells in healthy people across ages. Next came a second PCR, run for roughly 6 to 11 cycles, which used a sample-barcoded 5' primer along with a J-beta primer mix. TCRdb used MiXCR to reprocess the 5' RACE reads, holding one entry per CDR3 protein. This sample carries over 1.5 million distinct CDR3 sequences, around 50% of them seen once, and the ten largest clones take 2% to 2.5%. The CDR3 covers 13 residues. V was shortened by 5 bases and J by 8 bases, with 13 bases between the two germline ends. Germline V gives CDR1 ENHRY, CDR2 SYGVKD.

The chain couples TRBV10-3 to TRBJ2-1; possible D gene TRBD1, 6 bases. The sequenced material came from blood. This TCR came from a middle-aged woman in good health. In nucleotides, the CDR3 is TGTGCCATCAGTTTTGGGGGCGGTGATGAGCAGTTCTTC. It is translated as CAISFGGGDEQFF.